These T cell receptor beta chains were read from a single sample in a study of breast tumors, draining lymph nodes, adjacent tissues. Each CDR3 protein is one row after TCRdb ran MiXCR on the multiplex PCR reads. The sample has 150,000 to 250,000 distinct CDR3 sequences, 31% seen once. Sequenced sample: axillary lymph node tissue. The receptors were gathered from a female donor with breast cancer. Some clones in this sample may be carry-over from other donors' samples. Each CDR3 is given with its conserved first and last residue. A D gene is named only where the DNA matches it firmly. Rows give clone size only sometimes, using once, few, many, or a class for an expanded clone.

v_call	clone_size	d_call	j_call	cdr3_aa	cdr3_nt
TRBV7-9	NA	TRBD1	TRBJ2-2	CASSLRARTGGKYTGELFF	TGTGCCAGCAGCTTACGGGCCCGGACAGGGGGAAAGTACACCGGGGAGCTGTTTTTT
TRBV24-1	NA	TRBD2	TRBJ2-1	CATSAREASGSSNEQFF	TGTGCCACCAGTGCTAGAGAGGCTAGCGGTTCCAGCAATGAGCAGTTCTTC
TRBV20-1	once	TRBD1	TRBJ2-3	CSARTGASTDTQYF	TGCAGTGCGAGGACAGGGGCTAGCACAGATACGCAGTATTTT
TRBV20-1	many	NA	TRBJ2-7	CSARWRGETYEQYF	TGCAGTGCTAGGTGGAGGGGTGAGACCTACGAGCAGTACTTC
TRBV2	many	TRBD1	TRBJ2-3	CASKPGQPTDTQYF	TGTGCCAGCAAACCGGGACAGCCCACAGATACGCAGTATTTT
TRBV6-2/TRBV6-3	NA	NA	TRBJ1-2	CASDGYYGHTF	TGTGCCAGCGATGGTTACTATGGCCACACCTTC
TRBV28	once	TRBD1	TRBJ1-5	CASSSLGTGPESGNQPQHF	TGTGCCAGCAGTTCCCTGGGGACAGGACCTGAATCTGGCAATCAGCCCCAGCATTTT
TRBV11-1	few	TRBD1	TRBJ1-5	CASSSRQGARIGNQPQHF	TGTGCCAGCAGCTCCCGACAGGGTGCCCGTATAGGCAATCAGCCCCAGCATTTT
TRBV6-5	many	TRBD2	TRBJ2-7	CASSHGTSGSEQYF	TGTGCCAGCAGTCACGGGACTAGCGGGAGCGAGCAGTACTTC
TRBV12-3/TRBV12-4	many	TRBD2	TRBJ2-2	CASSWTSGGLANTGELFF	TGTGCCAGCAGCTGGACTAGCGGGGGGCTCGCGAACACCGGGGAGCTGTTTTTT
TRBV20-1	few	NA	TRBJ1-1	CSARVPTEAFF	TGCAGTGCTAGGGTTCCCACTGAAGCTTTCTTT
TRBV7-8	few	NA	TRBJ2-4	CASSLADWTVAKNLQYF	TGTGCCAGCAGCTTAGCGGATTGGACGGTAGCCAAAAACCTTCAGTACTTC
TRBV18	many	NA	TRBJ2-5	CASSPDSLETQYF	TGTGCCAGCTCACCGGACTCATTGGAGACCCAGTACTTC
TRBV9	many	NA	TRBJ1-3	CASSVDSSLHTIYF	TGTGCCAGCAGCGTAGACAGCTCCCTTCACACCATATATTTT
TRBV4-1	many	NA	TRBJ1-5	CASSQDGRDQPQHF	TGCGCCAGCAGCCAAGATGGCAGGGACCAGCCCCAGCATTTT
TRBV2	NA	NA	TRBJ2-7	CASRDRYQEQYF	TGTGCCAGCAGAGACAGGTACCAAGAGCAGTACTTC
TRBV30	many	NA	TRBJ1-5	CAWSVPGGNQPQHF	TGTGCCTGGAGTGTACCGGGGGGGAATCAGCCCCAGCATTTT
TRBV5-1	many	NA	TRBJ2-3	CASSLERGSTDTQYF	TGCGCCAGCAGCTTGGAACGGGGGAGCACAGATACGCAGTATTTT
TRBV11-2	many	NA	TRBJ2-2	CASSLGWANTGELFF	TGTGCCAGCAGCTTAGGGTGGGCGAACACCGGGGAGCTGTTTTTT
TRBV11-2	NA	NA	TRBJ1-4	CASSFRGETLSF	TGTGCCAGCAGCTTTAGGGGAGAAACACTGTCTTTT